The clone carrying this T cell receptor (beta chain) has a handful of counts. The antigen remains undetermined. Included in the TCR beta cDNA libraries were unique molecular identifiers. Each sample of roughly 0.9 to 10 million input T cells yielded roughly 500,000 cDNA molecules, so each molecule approximated one T cell. TCRdb redid the calling of the PCR reads with MiXCR, one entry per CDR3 protein. Among under 200,000 distinct CDR3 sequences listed, approximately 30% were seen once. The CDR3 extends over 15 amino acids. V was clipped by 7 bases and J by 7 bases; unmatched bases: 10. The germline V gene encodes CDR1 SNHLY and CDR2 FYNNEI. The data are from a study of post-analysis software for immune sequencing data. On the study more broadly: Both relapsing-remitting and secondary progressive multiple sclerosis featured among the disease courses, as did progressive-relapsing multiple sclerosis.

Findings of the study overall: Those samples that were prepared in the same batch co-clustered strongly by F measure. Significantly decreased normalized Chao1 diversity was recorded for multiple sclerosis patients relative to controls. A handful of TRBV segments (TRBV5-6, TRBV5-1 and TRBV20-1 among them) occurred more frequently in patients than in controls.

V usage is TRBV2 and J usage is TRBJ1-5; 10 bases match TRBD1. Sequenced: blood. The clonotype comes from a girl under 18 with multiple sclerosis. The CDR3 here is CASTKGGQGWQPQHF. DNA of the CDR3: TGTGCCAGCACTAAAGGGGGACAGGGGTGGCAGCCCCAGCATTTT.